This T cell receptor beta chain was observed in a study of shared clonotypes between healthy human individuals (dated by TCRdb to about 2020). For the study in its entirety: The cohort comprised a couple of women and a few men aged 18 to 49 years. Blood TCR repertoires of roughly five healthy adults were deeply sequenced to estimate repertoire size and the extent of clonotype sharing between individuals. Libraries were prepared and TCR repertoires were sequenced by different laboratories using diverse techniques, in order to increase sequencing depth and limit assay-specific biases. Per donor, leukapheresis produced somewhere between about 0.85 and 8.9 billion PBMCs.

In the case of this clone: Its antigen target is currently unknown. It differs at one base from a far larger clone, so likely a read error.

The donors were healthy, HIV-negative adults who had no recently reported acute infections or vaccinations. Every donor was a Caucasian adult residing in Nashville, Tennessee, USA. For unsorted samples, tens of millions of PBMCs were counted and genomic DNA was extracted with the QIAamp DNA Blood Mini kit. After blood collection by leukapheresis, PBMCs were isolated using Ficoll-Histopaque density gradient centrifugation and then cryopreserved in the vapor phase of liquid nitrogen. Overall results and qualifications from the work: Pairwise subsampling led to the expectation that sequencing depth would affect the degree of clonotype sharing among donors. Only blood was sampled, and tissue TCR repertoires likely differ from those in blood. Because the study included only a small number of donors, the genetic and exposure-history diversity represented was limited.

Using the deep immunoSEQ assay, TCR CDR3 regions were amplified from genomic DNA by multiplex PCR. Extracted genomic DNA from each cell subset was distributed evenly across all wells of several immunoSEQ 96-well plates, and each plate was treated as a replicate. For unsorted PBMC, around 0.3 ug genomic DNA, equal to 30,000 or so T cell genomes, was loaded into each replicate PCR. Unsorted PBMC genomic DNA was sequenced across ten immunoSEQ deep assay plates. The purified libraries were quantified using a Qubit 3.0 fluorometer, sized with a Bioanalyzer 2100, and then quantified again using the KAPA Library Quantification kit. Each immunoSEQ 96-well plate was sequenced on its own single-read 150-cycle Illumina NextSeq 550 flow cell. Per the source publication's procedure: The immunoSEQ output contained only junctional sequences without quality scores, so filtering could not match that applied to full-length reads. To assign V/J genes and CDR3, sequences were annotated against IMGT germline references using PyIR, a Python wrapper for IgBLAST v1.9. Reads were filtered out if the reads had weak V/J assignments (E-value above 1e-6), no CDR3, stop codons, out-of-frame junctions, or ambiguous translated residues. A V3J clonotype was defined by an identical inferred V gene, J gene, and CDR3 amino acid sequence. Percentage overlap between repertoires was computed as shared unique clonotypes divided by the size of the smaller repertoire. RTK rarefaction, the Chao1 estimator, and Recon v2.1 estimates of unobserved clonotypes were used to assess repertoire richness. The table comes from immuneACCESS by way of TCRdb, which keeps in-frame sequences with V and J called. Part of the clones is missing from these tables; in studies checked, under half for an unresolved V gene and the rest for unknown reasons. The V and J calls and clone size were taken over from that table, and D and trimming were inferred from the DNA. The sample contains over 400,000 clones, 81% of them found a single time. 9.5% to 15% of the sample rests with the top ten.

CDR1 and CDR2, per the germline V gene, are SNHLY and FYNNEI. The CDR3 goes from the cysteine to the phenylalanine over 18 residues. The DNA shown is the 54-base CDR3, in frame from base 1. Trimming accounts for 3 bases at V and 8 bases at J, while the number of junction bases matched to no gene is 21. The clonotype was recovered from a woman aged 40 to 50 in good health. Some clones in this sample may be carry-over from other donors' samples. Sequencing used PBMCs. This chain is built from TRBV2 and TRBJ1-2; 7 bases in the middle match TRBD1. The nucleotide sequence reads TGTGCCAGCAGTGACCCCCTCTGGAAGGCGCCCGTCAGGGGGGGCTACACCTTC. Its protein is CASSDPLWKAPVRGGYTF.